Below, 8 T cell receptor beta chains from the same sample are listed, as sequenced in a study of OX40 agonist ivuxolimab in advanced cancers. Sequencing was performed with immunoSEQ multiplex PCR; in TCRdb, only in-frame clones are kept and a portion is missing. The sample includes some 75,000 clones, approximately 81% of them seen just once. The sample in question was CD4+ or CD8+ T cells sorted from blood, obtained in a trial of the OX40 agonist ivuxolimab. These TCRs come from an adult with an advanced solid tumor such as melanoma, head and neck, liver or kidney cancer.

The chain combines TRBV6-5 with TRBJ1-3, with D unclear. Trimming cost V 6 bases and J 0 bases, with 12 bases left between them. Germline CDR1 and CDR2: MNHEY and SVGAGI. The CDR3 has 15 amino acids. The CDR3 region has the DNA TGTGCCAGCAGCCGCCTGACGGACTCTGGAAACACCATATATTTT. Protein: CASSRLTDSGNTIYF.

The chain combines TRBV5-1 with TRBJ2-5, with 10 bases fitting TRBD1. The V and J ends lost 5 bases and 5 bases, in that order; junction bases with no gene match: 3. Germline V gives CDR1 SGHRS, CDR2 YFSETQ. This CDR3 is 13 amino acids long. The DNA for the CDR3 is TGCGCCAGCAGTCCGGGACAGGGGGAGACCCAGTACTTC. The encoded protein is CASSPGQGETQYF.

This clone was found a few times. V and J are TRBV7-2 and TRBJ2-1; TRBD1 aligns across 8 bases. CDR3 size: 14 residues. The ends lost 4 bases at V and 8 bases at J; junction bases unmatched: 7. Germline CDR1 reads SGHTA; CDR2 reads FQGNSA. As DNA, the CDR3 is TGTGCCAGCAGCTACCGACAGGGGTGGGATGAGCAGTTCTTC. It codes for CASSYRQGWDEQFF.

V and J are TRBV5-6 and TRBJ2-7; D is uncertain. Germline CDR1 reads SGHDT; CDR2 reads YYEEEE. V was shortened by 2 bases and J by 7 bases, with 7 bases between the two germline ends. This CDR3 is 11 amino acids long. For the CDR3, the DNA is TGTGCCAGCAGCTTCTTGGGGGAGCAGTACTTC. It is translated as CASSFLGEQYF.

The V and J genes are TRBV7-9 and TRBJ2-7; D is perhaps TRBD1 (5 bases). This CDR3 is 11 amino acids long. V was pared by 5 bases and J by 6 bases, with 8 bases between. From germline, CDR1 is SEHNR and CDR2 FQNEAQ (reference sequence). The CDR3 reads CASSVDSEQYF. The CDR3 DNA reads TGTGCCAGCAGCGTAGACAGCGAGCAGTACTTC. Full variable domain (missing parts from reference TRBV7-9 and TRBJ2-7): DTGVSQNPRHKITKRGQNVTFRCDPISEHNRLYWYRQTLGQGPEFLTYFQNEAQLEKSRLLSDRFSAERPKGSFSTLEIQRTEQGDSAMYLCASSVDSEQYFGPGTRLTVT.

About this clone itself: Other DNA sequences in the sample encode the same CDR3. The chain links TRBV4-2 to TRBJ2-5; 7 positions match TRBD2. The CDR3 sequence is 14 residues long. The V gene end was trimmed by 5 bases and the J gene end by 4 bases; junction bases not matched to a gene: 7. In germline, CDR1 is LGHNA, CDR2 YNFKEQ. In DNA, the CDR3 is TGTGCCAGCAGCACCGAATTAGCGGGAGAGACCCAGTACTTC. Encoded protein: CASSTELAGETQYF.

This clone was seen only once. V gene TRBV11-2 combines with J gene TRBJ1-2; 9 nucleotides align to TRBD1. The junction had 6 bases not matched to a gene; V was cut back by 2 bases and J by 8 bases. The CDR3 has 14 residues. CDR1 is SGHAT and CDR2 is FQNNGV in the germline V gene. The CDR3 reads CASSLTPGQGGYTF. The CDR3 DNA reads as TGTGCCAGCAGCTTAACTCCGGGACAGGGCGGCTACACCTTC.

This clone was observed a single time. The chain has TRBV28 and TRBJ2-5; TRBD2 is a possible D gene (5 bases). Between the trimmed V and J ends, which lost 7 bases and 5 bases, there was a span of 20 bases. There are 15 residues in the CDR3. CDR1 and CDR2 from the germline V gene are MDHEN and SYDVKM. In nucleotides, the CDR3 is TGTGCCAGCACCTCAAATCGGGGAGATGGGGAGACCCAGTACTTC. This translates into CASTSNRGDGETQYF.